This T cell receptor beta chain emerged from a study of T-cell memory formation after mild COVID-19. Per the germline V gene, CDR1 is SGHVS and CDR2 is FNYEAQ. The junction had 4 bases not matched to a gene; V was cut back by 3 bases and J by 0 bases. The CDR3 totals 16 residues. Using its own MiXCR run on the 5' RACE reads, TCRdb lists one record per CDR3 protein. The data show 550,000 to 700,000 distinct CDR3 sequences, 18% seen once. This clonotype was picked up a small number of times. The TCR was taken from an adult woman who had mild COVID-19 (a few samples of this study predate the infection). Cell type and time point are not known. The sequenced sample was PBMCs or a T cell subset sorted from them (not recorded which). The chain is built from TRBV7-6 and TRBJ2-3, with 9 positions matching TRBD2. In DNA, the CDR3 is TGTGCCAGCAGCTTCGGACTAGCGACTAGCACAGATACGCAGTATTTT. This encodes CASSFGLATSTDTQYF.